A selection of T cell receptor beta chains follows, all from one sample in a study of shared clonotypes between healthy human individuals. The protocol was immunoSEQ multiplex PCR, while the TCRdb copy is restricted to in-frame clones and leaves out a portion. In the table there are roughly 500,000 clones, 79% of which are singletons. Sequenced material: PBMCs. Receptor source: a middle-aged woman in good health. Some clones in this sample may be carry-over from other donors' samples. CDR3s leave out the opening cysteine and the closing phenylalanine or tryptophan. A D gene is named only where the DNA matches it firmly. Some rows have no size entry. The others give once, few or many, or a class for an expanded clone.

d_call	v_call	cdr3_length	clone_size	j_call	cdr3_aa
-	TRBV7-3	11	-	TRBJ1-1	ASSEYGLPEAF
-	TRBV27	14	-	TRBJ2-1	ASSLSLASSYNEQF
TRBD1	TRBV9	15	once	TRBJ2-5	ASSVGGTGGMWETQY
TRBD1	TRBV5-6	12	-	TRBJ1-5	ASSLGTGPQPQH
-	TRBV7-9	14	few	TRBJ1-3	ASSFGQLRSGNTIY
TRBD1	TRBV28	13	-	TRBJ1-2	ASSSGGWGQYGYT
-	TRBV2	12	-	TRBJ2-1	ASSEASPRSEQF
-	TRBV28	12	-	TRBJ2-1	ASTRAGSMNEQF
-	TRBV6-1	11	-	-	ASTRPAGYEQY
TRBD2	TRBV13	13	-	TRBJ2-2	ASSLVREGVGELF
-	TRBV19	12	-	TRBJ2-7	ASSTRQAPYEQY
-	TRBV7-2	11	few	TRBJ1-2	ASRGDSNYGYT
-	TRBV7-2	12	-	TRBJ2-5	ASSSTRGSGTQY
TRBD2	TRBV2	11	-	TRBJ2-7	ASTSSGSGEQY
-	TRBV10-1	12	-	TRBJ2-5	ASSPGGNQETQY
TRBD1	TRBV7-6	12	-	TRBJ1-1	ASSAGTGGTEAF
TRBD1	TRBV5-1	12	-	TRBJ2-5	ASSWVGQGETQY
TRBD1	TRBV5-1	12	many	TRBJ1-1	ASSSGTGGTEAF
-	TRBV7-3	12	few	TRBJ2-2	ASSQRGNTGELF
-	TRBV2	13	many	TRBJ2-4	ASSGTNALKNIQY
-	TRBV4-1	13	-	TRBJ1-4	ASSQPNSQIEKLF
TRBD1	TRBV19	13	-	TRBJ1-2	ASRQRTGGWDGYT
TRBD1	TRBV9	14	few	TRBJ1-3	ASSPPAGTAGNTIY
-	TRBV6-1	10	-	TRBJ1-4	ASSEVGEKLF
TRBD1	TRBV5-1	13	-	TRBJ2-1	ASSSSGQAYNEQF
TRBD1	TRBV30	12	-	TRBJ1-4	AWSRTGPNEKLF
-	TRBV9	13	-	TRBJ1-2	ASSVGAGLNYGYT
-	TRBV21-1	10	once	TRBJ2-1	ASSKDRNEQF
-	TRBV4-1	12	-	TRBJ2-7	ASSQGGGSYEQY
TRBD2	TRBV5-1	13	-	TRBJ2-5	ASSLWREGEETQY
TRBD2	TRBV5-4	13	-	TRBJ2-3	ASSSGQRDTDTQY
-	TRBV7-9	12	-	TRBJ1-4	ASSDARGREKLF
-	TRBV5-5	12	few	TRBJ2-5	ASSLGGNGETQY
TRBD2	TRBV11-2	15	-	TRBJ2-7	ASSLGLAGGPGPEQY
-	TRBV7-8	16	-	TRBJ2-6	ASSKRALEVSGANVLT
TRBD2	TRBV28	14	-	TRBJ2-7	ASSSGASGSFYEQY
TRBD2	TRBV7-3	14	-	TRBJ2-1	ASSLSRASGVNEQF
-	TRBV5-4	13	-	TRBJ2-7	ASSRGGQGINEQY
-	TRBV6-1	13	-	TRBJ2-7	ASSEASRGVREQY
-	TRBV7-2	11	-	TRBJ1-1	ASSFGRGTEAF
TRBD1	TRBV6-1	13	-	TRBJ2-7	ASSEEGAGVGEQY
-	TRBV5-1	12	-	TRBJ1-1	ASSRGVVNTEAF
TRBD1	TRBV25-1	12	-	TRBJ1-1	ASRRTGMNTEAF
TRBD1	TRBV29-1	11	-	TRBJ2-7	SVAGTGLREQY
TRBD1	TRBV15	14	-	TRBJ1-5	ATSRTTGVSNQPQH
TRBD2	TRBV11-3	12	-	TRBJ2-3	ASSAGRATDTQY